A selection of T cell receptor beta chains follows, all from one sample in a study of identical twins. TCRdb re-called the 5' RACE reads through MiXCR, storing one row per CDR3 protein. The table has approximately 220,000 distinct CDR3 sequences, approximately 9% seen once; the top ten hold 4% to 6%. Material: memory (CD45RO+) T cells sorted from blood. Receptors originate from a woman aged 18-29 years in good health. CDR3s include the opening cysteine and the closing phenylalanine or tryptophan. A D gene is named only where the DNA matches it firmly. Size tells how often a clone was seen (once, few, many) or the class of an expanded clone, and some rows leave it out.

J gene: TRBJ2-7; V gene: TRBV5-1; D gene: TRBD2; clone size: NA; CDR3 DNA: TGCGCCAGCAGGGCGGGAGGGCCGCACTACGAGCAGTACTTC; CDR3 protein: CASRAGGPHYEQYF
J gene: TRBJ2-1; V gene: TRBV20-1; D gene: NA; clone size: few; CDR3 DNA: TGCAGTGCTAGAGATATCAGCACAGGCTACAATGAGCAGTTCTTC; CDR3 protein: CSARDISTGYNEQFF
J gene: TRBJ2-2; V gene: TRBV29-1; D gene: NA; clone size: many; CDR3 DNA: TGCAGCGTTGGTCAGCCTAGTGAGGCCGGGGAGCTGTTTTTT; CDR3 protein: CSVGQPSEAGELFF
J gene: TRBJ2-3; V gene: TRBV2; D gene: NA; clone size: many; CDR3 DNA: TGTGCCAGCAGGGAAGGAGCAGATACGCAGTATTTT; CDR3 protein: CASREGADTQYF
J gene: TRBJ2-1; V gene: TRBV20-1; D gene: TRBD2; clone size: few; CDR3 DNA: TGCAGTGCATGGAGAGGACTAGCGACCAGCAATGAGCAGTTCTTC; CDR3 protein: CSAWRGLATSNEQFF
J gene: TRBJ2-3; V gene: TRBV7-2; D gene: TRBD2; clone size: few; CDR3 DNA: TGTGCCAGCCGCACCCCCGGAGCCAGCGGGAGTGGGGCGCAGTATTTT; CDR3 protein: CASRTPGASGSGAQYF
J gene: TRBJ2-7; V gene: TRBV12-3/TRBV12-4; D gene: NA; clone size: many; CDR3 DNA: TGTGCCAGCAGTTTCGGCAGATCCTACGAGCAGTACTTC; CDR3 protein: CASSFGRSYEQYF
J gene: TRBJ2-2; V gene: TRBV5-1; D gene: TRBD1; clone size: many; CDR3 DNA: TGCGCCAGCAGCCTCATATCCCGACAGGGGGCGACCAGGGAGCTGTTTTTT; CDR3 protein: CASSLISRQGATRELFF
J gene: TRBJ1-1; V gene: TRBV12-3/TRBV12-4; D gene: NA; clone size: many; CDR3 DNA: TGTGCCAGCAGTTGGCAGATGAACACTGAAGCTTTCTTT; CDR3 protein: CASSWQMNTEAFF
J gene: TRBJ2-5; V gene: TRBV5-1; D gene: TRBD2; clone size: many; CDR3 DNA: TGCGCCAGCAGCCCACCGAGCGGGGGAACCCAAGAGACCCAGTACTTC; CDR3 protein: CASSPPSGGTQETQYF
J gene: TRBJ1-1; V gene: TRBV11-2; D gene: TRBD1; clone size: NA; CDR3 DNA: TGTGCCAGCAGCTTAGTTCGAGGGGACAGGTATTTGAACACTGAAGCTTTCTTT; CDR3 protein: CASSLVRGDRYLNTEAFF
J gene: TRBJ2-7; V gene: TRBV7-2; D gene: NA; clone size: few; CDR3 DNA: TGTGCCAGCAGCTTACAGAGCTCCTACGAGCAGTACTTC; CDR3 protein: CASSLQSSYEQYF
J gene: TRBJ1-3; V gene: TRBV25-1; D gene: NA; clone size: few; CDR3 DNA: TGTGCCAGCAGTGGACGGGGTGCGGACACCATATATTTT; CDR3 protein: CASSGRGADTIYF
J gene: TRBJ2-3; V gene: TRBV12-5; D gene: NA; clone size: NA; CDR3 DNA: TGTGCTAGTGGTCCCTCCGGCAGTGATACGCAGTATTTT; CDR3 protein: CASGPSGSDTQYF
J gene: TRBJ1-2; V gene: TRBV12-3/TRBV12-4; D gene: TRBD1; clone size: few; CDR3 DNA: TGTGCCAGCACCGCCGGGACAGGGAATGGCTACACCTTC; CDR3 protein: CASTAGTGNGYTF
J gene: TRBJ1-1; V gene: TRBV6-5; D gene: NA; clone size: few; CDR3 DNA: TGTGCCAGCAGTTACTCGACGGGGATTGGCACTGAAGCTTTCTTT; CDR3 protein: CASSYSTGIGTEAFF